This is a list of T cell receptor beta chains from one sample in a study of blood T cells in healthy people across ages. MiXCR, applied by TCRdb to the 5' RACE reads, yields one record per CDR3 protein. The table lists around 1,000,000 distinct CDR3 sequences, 35% to 40% of them singletons, with approximately 14% in the top ten. The sequenced sample consisted of blood. The source is a man younger than 35 in good health. The CDR3 runs from the conserved cysteine through the conserved F or W. A D gene is named only where the DNA matches it firmly. Only some rows state a clone size, as once, few, many or a class for expanded clones.

d_gene	j_gene	v_gene	abundance	CDR3nt	CDR3aa
TRBD1	TRBJ1-4	TRBV2	few	TGTGCCAGCACCTCAACAGGGGCGGTTGAAAAACTGTTTTTT	CASTSTGAVEKLFF
.	TRBJ1-6	TRBV20-1	.	TGCAGTGCTAGTGGCAGGGGCGTTTCACCCCTCCACTTT	CSASGRGVSPLHF
TRBD2	TRBJ2-1	TRBV12-3/TRBV12-4	.	TGTGCCAGCAGTTTAGGAGCGGGGGTTATCAATGAGCAGTTCTTC	CASSLGAGVINEQFF
TRBD2	TRBJ2-3	TRBV5-4	.	TGTGCCAGCAGCCCCTTTGCCGGGACTAGGTTTCGGCCAGATACGCAGTATTTT	CASSPFAGTRFRPDTQYF
.	TRBJ1-1	TRBV3-1	.	TGTGCCAGCAGCCATGGAAGGGTTGGGAACACTGAAGCTTTCTTT	CASSHGRVGNTEAFF
.	TRBJ2-7	TRBV24-1	few	TGTGCCACCAGTGATTGGCCATATTTCTACGAGCAGTACTTC	CATSDWPYFYEQYF
TRBD2	TRBJ2-5	TRBV30	.	TGTGCCTGGAACAAGGGACTAGCGGACCAAGAGACCCAGTACTTC	CAWNKGLADQETQYF
TRBD1	TRBJ2-5	TRBV29-1	few	TGCAGCGTTAAAACCCGGGACAGGCAAGAGACCCAGTACTTC	CSVKTRDRQETQYF
.	TRBJ2-3	TRBV12-3/TRBV12-4	few	TGTGCCAGCAGGCGCCGCCCCCGACTAGATAGCACAGATACGCAGTATTTT	CASRRRPRLDSTDTQYF
.	TRBJ1-4	TRBV6-6	many	TGTGCCAGCAGGGACTCGGGGCGTGCAACTAATGAAAAACTGTTTTTT	CASRDSGRATNEKLFF
TRBD2	TRBJ2-1	TRBV3-1	few	TGTGCCAGCAGCCGAGAATCGAGCGGGGCCTACAATGAGCAGTTCTTC	CASSRESSGAYNEQFF
.	TRBJ1-6	TRBV11-3	.	TGTGCCAGCAGCTTCGGGGGGAATAATAATTCACCCCTCCACTTT	CASSFGGNNNSPLHF
TRBD2	TRBJ2-1	TRBV10-3	many	TGTGCCATCGGGGGGACTAGCTCTTCTGAGCAGTTCTTC	CAIGGTSSSEQFF
.	TRBJ2-3	TRBV4-2	few	TGTGCCAGCAGCCAAGACCGACTAGATACGCAGTATTTT	CASSQDRLDTQYF
.	TRBJ2-3	TRBV7-2	few	TGTGCCAGCAGCTCCCTTCTACAGTATTTT	CASSSLLQYF
.	TRBJ2-2	TRBV7-2	few	TGTGCCAGCAGCTTAGCACAGTTTACCGGGGAGCTGTTTTTT	CASSLAQFTGELFF